The 2 T cell receptor beta chains reported below all come from one sample, sequenced in a study of T cell repertoires in cytomegalovirus infection. These TCRs' antigens remain unknown. Each CDR3 protein gets one entry after TCRdb re-called the reads with MiXCR. The sample consists of a few hundred thousand distinct CDR3 sequences, just under 40% of them appearing once. Source: cultured PBMCs, taken from culture after CMV antigen stimulation. These receptors were taken from a human donor in good health (CMV status not recorded). Some clones in this sample may be carry-over from other donors' samples.

This clonotype was observed a few times. V usage is TRBV12-3 or TRBV12-4 and J usage is TRBJ1-2; TRBD1 aligns across 8 bases. This CDR3 is 15 amino acids long. The V segment lost 6 bases and the J segment 5 bases; nucleotides outside the gene matches: 11. CDR3 region: CASRNAGQGSYGYTF. The CDR3 DNA sequence: TGTGCCAGCAGAAACGCCGGACAGGGATCATATGGCTACACCTTC.

This sequence joins TRBV28 and TRBJ2-1; 9 bases match TRBD1. The CDR3 loop spans 15 amino acids. Germline trimming cut 6 bases from V and 0 bases from J; bases unmatched to any gene: 3. Germline loops: CDR1 MDHEN, CDR2 SYDVKM. The CDR3: CASRTTGGSYNEQFF. In DNA, the CDR3 is TGTGCCAGCAGGACGACAGGGGGCTCCTACAATGAGCAGTTCTTC. The complete variable domain, with remaining parts taken from reference TRBV28 and TRBJ2-1, reads DVKVTQSSRYLVKRTGEKVFLECVQDMDHENMFWYRQDPGLGLRLIYFSYDVKMKEKGDIPEGYSVSREKKERFSLILESASTNQTSMYLCASRTTGGSYNEQFFGPGTRLTVL.